The 6 T cell receptor beta chains below come from one sample, sequenced in a study of OX40 agonist ivuxolimab in advanced cancers. TCRdb keeps only in-frame clones here, not all; method: immunoSEQ multiplex PCR. The sample holds fewer than 35,000 clones, about four fifths seen once. This sample comprised CD4+ or CD8+ T cells sorted from blood, obtained in a trial of the OX40 agonist ivuxolimab. These TCRs come from an adult with an advanced solid tumor such as melanoma, head and neck, liver or kidney cancer.

The chain joins TRBV5-1 to TRBJ1-5, with D perhaps TRBD1 (5 bases). Trimming shortened V by 0 bases and J by 8 bases, and 18 bases separated the two germline ends. CDR1 is SGHRS, CDR2 YFSETQ, per germline. CDR3 length: 16 amino acids. The CDR3 DNA reads as TGCGCCAGCAGCTTGGGTCCTTCGGGGACCGGAAAGCCCCAGCATTTT. Translated: CASSLGPSGTGKPQHF.

The rearrangement uses TRBV5-6 and TRBJ2-7; D may be TRBD2 (6 bases). The CDR3 runs to 14 residues. Trimming removed 1 base from V and 5 bases from J, with 13 bases in between. Germline V CDR1 and CDR2: SGHDT, YYEEEE. The CDR3 loop is CASSLPGSIHEQYF. CDR3 DNA: TGTGCCAGCAGCTTGCCCGGGAGTATCCACGAGCAGTACTTC.

The genes are TRBV30 and TRBJ1-2; D may be TRBD1 (5 bases). This CDR3 is 14 amino acids long. Trimming shortened V by 4 bases and J by 3 bases, and 15 bases separated the two germline ends. CDR1 and CDR2 from the germline V gene are GTSNPN and SVGIG (reference sequence). The CDR3 DNA follows: TGTGCCTGGAACAGACCGACAGACCACTATGGCTACACCTTC. Protein sequence: CAWNRPTDHYGYTF.

The V call is TRBV7-9, the J call TRBJ1-2; D is unresolved. Deletions cut 3 bases from V and 1 base from J, with 9 bases between. Germline loops: CDR1 SEHNR, CDR2 FQNEAQ (reference sequence). This CDR3 has 14 amino acids. The CDR3 loop is CASSLGGVNYGYTF. DNA for the CDR3: TGTGCCAGCAGCTTGGGAGGAGTTAACTATGGCTACACCTTC.

This clone showed up just a few times. The chain uses TRBV28 and TRBJ1-1; D gene uncertain. V lost 5 bases, J lost 4 bases, and 8 bases lay in between. Germline CDR1 is MDHEN and CDR2 is SYDVKM. The CDR3 extends over 12 amino acids. CDR3 nucleotides: TGTGCCAGCAGTGAGAGCCTCACTGAAGCTTTCTTT. Residues: CASSESLTEAFF.

CDR3 protein: CASSFLGTAEAFF. CDR3 nucleotides: TGCGCCAGCAGCTTCCTCGGGACAGCTGAAGCTTTCTTT. The chain couples TRBV5-1 to TRBJ1-1, with TRBD1 matching over 7 bases. Germline loops: CDR1 SGHRS, CDR2 YFSETQ. V was clipped by 2 bases and J by 6 bases; unmatched bases: 4. The CDR3 length is 13 residues.